A single sample gave rise to the 28 T cell receptor beta chains below, sequenced in a study of T cell responses to AZD1222 COVID-19 vaccine. This table comes from immunoSEQ multiplex PCR, and its TCRdb copy is limited to in-frame clones, with some not included. The table shows around 60,000 clones, with 85% to 90% occurring only once. The specimen comprised peripheral blood, sampled on day 0 of AZD1222 vaccination. These receptors were taken from an adult in good health.

The V and J genes are TRBV7-2 and TRBJ1-1; D gene unclear. Germline CDR1 is SGHTA and CDR2 is FQGNSA. V dropped 4 bases and J dropped 5 bases, with 14 bases sitting between them. The CDR3 consists of 14 residues. The DNA for the CDR3 is TGTGCCAGCAGCTCGCAGGCCTCGGGGACTGAAGCTTTCTTT. Translated, it gives CASSSQASGTEAFF.

The V and J genes are TRBV3-1 (or the pseudogene TRBV3-2) and TRBJ2-1; 10 positions agree with TRBD1. Germline V gene lookup returns CDR1 LGHDT and CDR2 YNNKEL (reference sequence). J lost 5 bases, V lost 2 bases, and 6 bases had no gene match. This CDR3 has 16 residues. Here the CDR3 reads CASSQPGTGAHNEQFF. CDR3 bases: TGTGCCAGCAGCCAACCCGGGACAGGGGCCCACAATGAGCAGTTCTTC.

The V gene is TRBV12-3 or TRBV12-4, the J gene TRBJ2-7, with TRBD1 as a possible D gene (6 bases). V gave up 3 bases and J gave up 2 bases, with 8 bases separating them. The CDR3 runs 13 residues. For the CDR3, the DNA is TGTGCCAGCAGTTTCCAGGGGACCTACGAGCAGTACTTC. Its protein is CASSFQGTYEQYF.

The chain recombines TRBV9 with TRBJ2-4; 8 bases fit TRBD1. Trimming took 0 bases from V and 5 from J; bases not matched to a gene: 7. Germline CDR1 reads SGDLS; CDR2 reads YYNGEE. This CDR3 region has 16 residues. The CDR3 sequence: CASSVGAGGLENIQYF. The CDR3 nucleotides read TGTGCCAGCAGCGTAGGGGCAGGGGGCCTCGAAAACATTCAGTACTTC.

The V call is TRBV18, the J call TRBJ2-3; the D is unclear. Germline CDR1 KGHSH, CDR2 LQKENI. V was cut by 8 bases and J by 5 bases, with 11 bases left in between. The CDR3 runs to 12 residues. The CDR3 spells CASATVEDTQYF. For the CDR3, the DNA is TGTGCCAGCGCTACAGTCGAAGATACGCAGTATTTT.

This clone was seen a handful of times. This chain joins TRBV19 and TRBJ1-1; D unclear. V was clipped by 5 bases and J by 1 base, with 8 bases between them. The CDR3 sequence is 13 residues long. CDR1 and CDR2 from the germline V gene are LNHDA and SQIVND (reference sequence). CDR3 amino acids: CASSFQANTEAFF. CDR3 nucleotide sequence: TGTGCCAGTAGTTTCCAGGCGAACACTGAAGCTTTCTTT. Together with reference TRBV19 and TRBJ1-1, the CDR3 gives the full variable domain: DGGITQSPKYLFRKEGQNVTLSCEQNLNHDAMYWYRQDPGQGLRLIYYSQIVNDFQKGDIAEGYSVSREKKESFPLTVTSAQKNPTAFYLCASSFQANTEAFFGQGTRLTVV.

The rearrangement uses TRBV9 and TRBJ2-7; unclear D gene. Germline-derived CDR1 and CDR2 are SGDLS and YYNGEE. The CDR3 extends over 13 amino acids. The V end lost 3 bases, the J end lost 0 bases, and 7 bases lay between the germline ends. For the CDR3, the DNA is TGTGCCAGCAGCGATCCCCTCTCCTACGAGCAGTACTTC. As protein: CASSDPLSYEQYF. The full variable domain, completed using reference TRBV9 and TRBJ2-7, is DSGVTQTPKHLITATGQRVTLRCSPRSGDLSVYWYQQSLDQGLQFLIQYYNGEERAKGNILERFSAQQFPDLHSELNLSSLELGDSALYFCASSDPLSYEQYFGPGTRLTVT.

This clone was counted only a few times. This specimen includes other DNA sequences encoding the same CDR3. The chain carries TRBV11-3 and TRBJ2-2; TRBD2 might be the D (6 bases). V lost 6 bases and J lost 1, with 9 bases in between. The CDR3 is 14 residues long. The germline V gene encodes CDR1 SGHNT and CDR2 YENEEA. DNA of the CDR3: TGTGCCAGCAGTGCGGGACGGAACACCGGGGAGCTGTTTTTT. Its protein product is CASSAGRNTGELFF.

V is TRBV7-2 and J is TRBJ2-7, with D possibly TRBD2 on 6 matching bases. The V end lost 1 base, the J end lost 3 bases, and 16 bases lay between the germline ends. Germline CDR1 reads SGHTA; CDR2 reads FQGNSA. The length of the CDR3 is 16 residues. The CDR3 protein is CASSLEAGIPLYEQYF. CDR3 bases: TGTGCCAGCAGCTTAGAGGCGGGGATCCCCCTCTACGAGCAGTACTTC. The whole variable domain, remainder taken from reference TRBV7-2 and TRBJ2-7, is GAGVSQSPSNKVTEKGKDVELRCDPISGHTALYWYRQSLGQGLEFLIYFQGNSAPDKSGLPSDRFSAERTGGSVSTLTIQRTQQEDSAVYLCASSLEAGIPLYEQYFGPGTRLTVT.

The chain is built from TRBV5-6 and TRBJ1-2, with 7 bases matching TRBD1. This CDR3 is 12 amino acids long. Trimming took 5 bases from V and 6 from J; bases not matched to a gene: 4. Germline loops: CDR1 SGHDT, CDR2 YYEEEE. CDR3 sequence (DNA): TGTGCCAGCAGGACAGGGAGGAATGGCTACACCTTC. It codes for CASRTGRNGYTF.

The chain joins TRBV3-1 (or the pseudogene TRBV3-2) to TRBJ2-1, with D hard to call. The ends were cut back, 0 bases at V and 10 bases at J, with 4 bases in the middle. Germline CDR1 LGHDT, CDR2 YNNKEL (reference sequence). This CDR3 region has 11 residues. In DNA form, the CDR3 reads TGTGCCAGCAGCCAAGACGGAGAGCAGTTCTTC. Translation: CASSQDGEQFF.

The CDR3 loop reads CASSSDKDYNSPLHF. The CDR3 DNA follows: TGTGCCAGCAGCTCGGACAAGGACTATAATTCACCCCTCCACTTT. The chain links TRBV5-8 to TRBJ1-6, with a tentative D call TRBD1 (5 bases). V shed 3 bases and J shed 3 bases, with 10 bases lying between them. Germline CDR1 is SGHTS and CDR2 is YDEGEE. This CDR3 comprises 15 residues.

This clone was seen only a few times. The chain joins TRBV5-1 to TRBJ1-6; D call uncertain. This CDR3 is 18 amino acids long. V shed 5 bases and J shed 0 bases, with 18 bases lying between them. Germline V gene data show CDR1 as SGHRS and CDR2 as YFSETQ. The CDR3, as DNA: TGCGCCAGCAGTGTGTCTTCGGTGAAGAGCTCCTATAATTCACCCCTCCACTTT. Amino acid sequence: CASSVSSVKSSYNSPLHF.

The count of this clone is one. This chain joins TRBV7-2 and TRBJ1-2, with D perhaps TRBD1 (5 bases). Germline V gives CDR1 SGHTA, CDR2 FQGNSA. The CDR3 loop spans 13 amino acids. V was trimmed by 5 bases and J by 13 bases, leaving 20 bases between them. For the CDR3, the DNA is TGTGCCAGCAGCCGTGGGTGGGGCACCACGGCCACCTTC. This encodes CASSRGWGTTATF. The complete variable domain, with remaining parts taken from reference TRBV7-2 and TRBJ1-2, reads GAGVSQSPSNKVTEKGKDVELRCDPISGHTALYWYRQSLGQGLEFLIYFQGNSAPDKSGLPSDRFSAERTGGSVSTLTIQRTQQEDSAVYLCASSRGWGTTATFGSGTRLTVV.

This clone was recorded once. The chain joins TRBV14 to TRBJ1-1, with D uncertain. V was trimmed by 2 bases and J by 1 base, leaving 5 bases between them. Germline CDR1 reads SGHDN; CDR2 reads FVKESK. CDR3 length: 13 amino acids. The CDR3, as DNA: TGTGCCAGCAGCCAAAGCCGGAACACTGAAGCTTTCTTT. It is translated as CASSQSRNTEAFF. Looking up the rest from reference TRBV14 and TRBJ1-1 gives the full variable domain: EAGVTQFPSHSVIEKGQTVTLRCDPISGHDNLYWYRRVMGKEIKFLLHFVKESKQDESGMPNNRFLAERTGGTYSTLKVQPAELEDSGVYFCASSQSRNTEAFFGQGTRLTVV.

The chain combines TRBV5-1 with TRBJ2-7; perhaps TRBD2 as D (5 bases). Deletions cut 0 bases from V and 2 bases from J, with 12 bases between. There are 15 residues in the CDR3. Germline V gene data show CDR1 as SGHRS and CDR2 as YFSETQ. CDR3 amino acids: CASSLGQSGTYEQYF. CDR3 sequence (DNA): TGCGCCAGCAGCTTGGGTCAGAGCGGCACCTACGAGCAGTACTTC.

V gene TRBV5-6 combines with J gene TRBJ1-6; 8 nucleotides agree with TRBD1. The CDR3 covers 17 residues. The ends lost 4 bases at V and 0 bases at J; junction bases unmatched: 6. From germline, CDR1 is SGHDT and CDR2 YYEEEE. The CDR3 sequence: CASSPPGGSSYNSPLHF. The CDR3 nucleotides read TGTGCCAGCAGCCCTCCAGGGGGCAGCTCCTATAATTCACCCCTCCACTTT.

This clone was found once. The chain couples TRBV7-9 to TRBJ1-1, with D possibly matching TRBD1 (5 bases). The CDR3 totals 15 residues. Trimming took 2 bases from V and 4 from J, leaving 14 bases between them. CDR1 is SEHNR, CDR2 FQNEAQ, per germline (reference sequence). The CDR3 DNA is TGTGCCAGCAGCTTAATTCAGGCTGGGGGCACTGAAGCTTTCTTT. This sequence encodes CASSLIQAGGTEAFF. Supplemented by reference TRBV7-9 and TRBJ1-1, the full variable domain reads DTGVSQNPRHKITKRGQNVTFRCDPISEHNRLYWYRQTLGQGPEFLTYFQNEAQLEKSRLLSDRFSAERPKGSFSTLEIQRTEQGDSAMYLCASSLIQAGGTEAFFGQGTRLTVV.

The chain is built from TRBV2 and TRBJ2-3; TRBD2 agrees at 13 bases. The germline CDR1 and CDR2 sequences are SNHLY and FYNNEI. V lost 4 bases and J lost 1; bases outside the gene matches: 5. The CDR3 is 17 residues long. In DNA form, the CDR3 reads TGTGCCAGCAGTGTAGGACTAGCGGGGGCCGGCACAGATACGCAGTATTTT. Protein sequence: CASSVGLAGAGTDTQYF.

The V gene is TRBV3-1 (or the pseudogene TRBV3-2), the J gene TRBJ2-7; D gene unclear. From germline, CDR1 is LGHDT and CDR2 YNNKEL (reference sequence). V lost 4 bases and J lost 3, with 10 bases in between. The CDR3 has 13 residues. CDR3 coding DNA: TGTGCCAGCAGCCGAATTGGGATCTACGAGCAGTACTTC. This encodes CASSRIGIYEQYF.

This chain links TRBV5-1 with TRBJ1-4, with TRBD1 identical over 8 bases. Germline V gene lookup returns CDR1 SGHRS and CDR2 YFSETQ. V trimming: 4 bases; J trimming: 3 bases; junction bases outside the gene matches: 2. This CDR3 region has 14 residues. For the CDR3, the DNA is TGCGCCAGCAGCCAGGGGGCTGCTAATGAAAAACTGTTTTTT. It specifies CASSQGAANEKLFF.

The chain uses TRBV16 and TRBJ1-2; 8 bases are shared with TRBD1. The CDR3 is 15 residues long. V gave up 3 bases and J gave up 7 bases; unmatched junction bases: 10. Germline CDR1 KGHSY, CDR2 FQNENV. CDR3 residues: CASSHPDRAVGGYTF. CDR3 in DNA: TGTGCCAGCAGCCACCCGGACAGGGCAGTGGGTGGCTACACCTTC. Combining the CDR3 with reference TRBV16 and TRBJ1-2 gives the whole variable domain GEEVAQTPKHLVRGEGQKAKLYCAPIKGHSYVFWYQQVLKNEFKFLISFQNENVFDETGMPKERFSAKCLPNSPCSLEIQATKLEDSAVYFCASSHPDRAVGGYTFGSGTRLTVV.

The rearrangement links TRBV7-2 to TRBJ1-1; D unclear. This CDR3 is 13 amino acids long. Germline values: CDR1 SGHTA, CDR2 FQGNSA. V lost 3 bases to trimming and J lost 1 base, with 6 bases between them. CDR3 protein: CASSFQQNTEAFF. CDR3 sequence (DNA): TGTGCCAGCAGCTTCCAACAGAACACTGAAGCTTTCTTT.

CDR3 region: CASSLTSGTHNEQFF. In nucleotides, the CDR3 is TGTGCCAGCAGCTTGACTAGCGGGACCCACAATGAGCAGTTCTTC. This chain uses TRBV7-6 with TRBJ2-1, with 11 positions matching TRBD2. V lost 3 bases and J lost 5; bases outside the gene matches: 3. The CDR3 totals 15 residues. Looked up from germline, CDR1 is SGHVS and CDR2 is FNYEAQ.

The chain recombines TRBV7-8 with TRBJ1-6; no clear D. The CDR3 extends over 17 amino acids. V dropped 5 bases and J dropped 14 bases, with 28 bases sitting between them. CDR1 and CDR2 (germline): SGHVS, FQNEAQ. For the CDR3, the DNA is TGTGCCAGCAGCCAAAGAACCCCGGGCGGTGGAGGGTTGGCCCTCCACTTT. As protein: CASSQRTPGGGGLALHF.

The DNA for the CDR3 is TGCGCCAGCAGCCAAGGAAGGAGCGGGCACACTGAAGCTTTCTTT. Its protein product is CASSQGRSGHTEAFF. This chain joins TRBV4-1 and TRBJ1-1; no clear D. This CDR3 comprises 15 residues. In germline, CDR1 is MGHRA, CDR2 YSYEKL. V was trimmed by 1 base and J by 3 bases, leaving 12 bases between them.

This clone has a single count. The gene calls are TRBV3-1 (or the pseudogene TRBV3-2) and TRBJ1-1; D call uncertain. V was clipped by 4 bases and J by 1 base, with 10 bases between them. The germline V gene has CDR1 LGHDT and CDR2 YNNKEL (reference sequence). CDR3 length: 14 amino acids. The CDR3 DNA follows: TGTGCCAGCAGCCTGTTTGGCAGGAACACTGAAGCTTTCTTT. Translated, it gives CASSLFGRNTEAFF.

This clone came up once. CDR3 sequence: CASSVTQGGTEAFF. The DNA for the CDR3 is TGTGCCAGCAGCGTAACACAGGGGGGCACTGAAGCTTTCTTT. The J gene is TRBJ1-1, the V gene TRBV9, with 8 bases matching TRBD1. The ends lost 1 base at V and 4 bases at J; junction bases unmatched: 3. In germline, CDR1 is SGDLS, CDR2 YYNGEE. The CDR3 sequence is 14 residues long.